This T cell receptor (beta chain) was found in a study of cytomegalovirus exposure and HLA in healthy donors. Overall study results and limits: Common viral pathogens (according to a later analysis) appeared linked to several of the most significant clusters. Most of the TCR beta V segments (in an earlier analysis) were productive either about 87% or about 30% of the time.

On this clone: Its specificity is not known.

Each donor was healthy, and each was a bone marrow donor. Donors were ostensibly healthy at sampling, although undocumented immune exposures were probable. CDR3 size: 15 residues. Germline V gives CDR1 SGHVS, CDR2 FNYEAQ. The ends lost 6 bases at V and 6 bases at J; junction bases unmatched: 13. PCR amplification relied on 60 Vbeta primers (plus 13 Jbeta primers). Data came from immunoSEQ multiplex PCR; TCRdb stores just in-frame clones and leaves some out. The sample consists of 75,000 to 100,000 clones, about 80% of them appearing once. The TCR was taken from a man between 18 and 29 years old in good health and CMV-seropositive. The sample was PBMCs. The chain joins TRBV7-6 to TRBJ2-7, with 8 bases fitting TRBD2. CDR3 in amino acids: CASRPGGGGLGEQYF. As DNA, the CDR3 is TGTGCCAGCAGACCAGGTGGGGGGGGACTAGGCGAGCAGTACTTC.